This entry lists 15 T cell receptor beta chains sequenced from one sample in a study of tumor and adjacent non-tumor tissue in lung cancer. This sample's RNA came from whole unsorted tissue. The normal lung tissue was taken more than 3 cm from the tumor edge. The library came from three nested PCR rounds adapted from ARM-PCR protocols. TCRdb re-derived calls from the multiplex PCR reads in MiXCR, one entry per CDR3 protein. The sample records roughly 67,000 distinct CDR3 sequences, around three quarters being singletons. The sequenced material came from distant non-tumor lung tissue. The receptors were sampled from a man between 60 and 75 years old with non-small cell lung cancer.

A note on this clonotype: The conserved final phenylalanine or tryptophan is absent from the CDR3, which likely points to a read error. V gene TRBV11-3 combines with J gene TRBJ2-3; TRBD2 is a possible D gene (5 bases). CDR3 size: 16 residues. In germline, CDR1 is SGHNT, CDR2 YENEEA. V was shortened by 6 bases and J by 0 bases, with 16 bases between the two germline ends. CDR3 sequence reads: CASRSGLADSTDTQYD. The CDR3 DNA reads as TGTGCCAGCAGATCCGGGCTAGCAGATAGCACAGATACGCAGTATGAT.

The gene calls are TRBV28 and TRBJ2-7; possibly TRBD1 or TRBD2 for D (5 bases each). The germline V gene encodes CDR1 MDHEN and CDR2 SYDVKM. The V and J ends lost 5 bases and 4 bases respectively, with 15 bases between them. The length of the CDR3 is 14 residues. The CDR3 DNA follows: TGTGCCAGCAGTACCGGGGCCGGTGGGTACGAGCAGTACTTC. This translates into CASSTGAGGYEQYF.

In regard to this clonotype: The junction departs from the called germline gene at one end, perhaps through a read error. This chain connects TRBV20-1 to TRBJ1-2; D is ambiguous. Germline-derived CDR1 and CDR2 are DFQATT and SNEGSKA (reference sequence). The CDR3 is made up of 13 amino acids. In DNA, the CDR3 is TGCAGTGCACGTACGGGAGCCCCTTATGGCTACATCTTC. Its protein is CSARTGAPYGYIF.

In regard to this clonotype: A much larger clone differs by one base, so this may be a read error. The V gene is TRBV28, the J gene TRBJ2-7, with D possibly being TRBD2 (6 bases). There are 13 residues in the CDR3. CDR1 and CDR2 from the germline V gene are MDHEN and SYDVKM. Trimming removed 8 bases from V and 3 bases from J, with 14 bases in between. The CDR3 loop is CASLGGASYEQYV. In DNA form, the CDR3 reads TGTGCCAGCTTGGGCGGGGCTAGCTACGAGCAGTACGTC.

As regards this clonotype: This may stem from a read error, because a much larger clone lies one nucleotide away. The gene calls are TRBV20-1 and TRBJ2-7; D is tentatively TRBD1 or TRBD2 (6 bases each). Germline V gives CDR1 DFQATT, CDR2 SNEGSKA (reference sequence). The CDR3 runs 14 residues. CDR3 sequence: CGARGRRGLYEQYF. The CDR3 DNA sequence: TGCGGTGCTAGAGGGCGCCGGGGGCTCTACGAGCAGTACTTC.

V is TRBV6-5 and J is TRBJ1-5; D ambiguous. The CDR3 length is 15 residues. V was shortened by 7 bases and J by 0 bases, with 13 bases between the two germline ends. The germline gives CDR1 MNHEY, CDR2 SVGAGI. CDR3: CASNHTVGSNQPQHF. The CDR3 DNA reads as TGTGCCAGCAACCATACAGTTGGTAGCAATCAGCCCCAGCATTTT.

This clonotype was picked up one time. This may stem from a read error, because a much larger clone lies one nucleotide away. The V gene is TRBV27, the J gene TRBJ2-7; D may match TRBD1 or TRBD2 (5 bases each). CDR1 is MNHEY, CDR2 SMNVEV, per germline (reference sequence). CDR3 length equals 13 residues. The CDR3 sequence: CASSLTVRGEKYF. CDR3 coding DNA: TGTGCCAGCAGCCTGACAGTACGGGGCGAGAAGTACTTC.

Of note for this clonotype: Because it lacks the conserved phenylalanine or tryptophan at the end, this CDR3 is likely a read error. The CDR3 here is CSAYPQAHGTDPQYL. The CDR3 nucleotides are TGCAGCGCATATCCACAGGCCCATGGGACAGATCCGCAGTATCTT. This sequence joins TRBV29-1 and TRBJ2-3, with TRBD1 identical over 7 bases. Germline CDR1 and CDR2: SQVTM and ANQGSEA. This CDR3 has 15 amino acids.

As for this clonotype: The junction shows a germline mismatch at one end, possibly a read error. This chain uses TRBV6-5 with TRBJ2-2; D perhaps matches TRBD2 (6 bases). The CDR3 is 15 residues long. Per germline, CDR1 MNHEY and CDR2 SVGAGI. CDR3 nucleotide sequence: TGTGCCAGCACCACACTGGCGGGAAGCACCGTGGAGCTGTTTTTT. Encoded protein: CASTTLAGSTVELFF.

The V gene is TRBV5-1, the J gene TRBJ2-7; TRBD1 is a possible D gene (7 bases). Per germline, CDR1 SGHRS and CDR2 YFSETQ. V was trimmed by 4 bases and J by 2 bases, leaving 16 bases between them. There are 15 residues in the CDR3. DNA of the CDR3: TGCGCCAGCAGCCCCGGACAGGAGGGGACCTACGAGCAGTACTTC. Protein sequence: CASSPGQEGTYEQYF.

A remark on this clonotype: Likely a read error: the CDR3 ends without its conserved phenylalanine or tryptophan. The chain has TRBV7-8 and TRBJ2-7, with D maybe TRBD1 (5 bases). V was cut by 7 bases and J by 2 bases, with 18 bases left in between. This CDR3 has 15 residues. The germline CDR1 and CDR2 sequences are SGHVS and FQNEAQ. CDR3 region: CASMDERGRTYEQYL. Written as DNA, the CDR3 is TGTGCCAGCATGGATGAAAGGGGAAGGACCTACGAGCAGTACTTA.

This clonotype appeared once. This chain joins TRBV12-3 or TRBV12-4 and TRBJ2-7, with a tentative D call TRBD2 (6 bases). Trimming stripped 5 bases from V and 3 bases from J, with 17 bases between. The length of the CDR3 is 15 residues. CDR3 coding DNA: TGTGCCAGCAGTAACCCGAGACTAGGGTACTACGAGCAGTACTTC. Residues: CASSNPRLGYYEQYF.

There are a few counts of this clonotype. The CDR3 does not end in the conserved phenylalanine or tryptophan, so this is likely a read error. V and J are TRBV6-1 and TRBJ2-5, with D maybe TRBD2 (6 bases). Germline V lookup: CDR1 MNHNS, CDR2 SASEGT. CDR3 length: 14 residues. CDR3 sequence reads: CASSPQGGVETQYL. CDR3 in DNA: TGTGCCAGCAGCCCTCAGGGAGGCGTGGAGACTCAGTACTTA.

As regards this clonotype: The conserved phenylalanine or tryptophan is not found at the CDR3 terminus, so this likely reflects a read error. V gene TRBV11-3 combines with J gene TRBJ2-3; weak D call: TRBD2 (5 bases). CDR1 and CDR2 (germline): SGHNT, YENEEA. The CDR3 is made up of 16 amino acids. V was trimmed by 7 bases and J by 6 bases, leaving 23 bases between them. DNA of the CDR3: TGTGCCAGCAACTCCGGGCTAGCAGATATCACGGATACGCAGTATTTA. It codes for CASNSGLADITDTQYL.

This clonotype was picked up many times. The chain joins TRBV4-2 to TRBJ1-2; D is undetermined. Trimming took 2 bases from V and 9 from J, leaving 16 bases between them. Germline V gives CDR1 LGHNA, CDR2 YNFKEQ. This CDR3 is built from 14 residues. As DNA, the CDR3 is TGTGCCAGCAGCCAATCTGCTTCGAGGGAAAGCTACACCTTC. Translating it yields CASSQSASRESYTF.